Shown below are 11 T cell receptor beta chains from a single sample sequenced in a study of T-cell reconstitution after alpha-beta-depleted transplantation in children. Study results and caveats: Diversity and T-cell counts at one year after transplant derived mostly from new T cells.

For TCRbeta, the library was prepared with unique molecular identifiers. Each CDR3 protein is one row after TCRdb ran MiXCR on the PCR reads. This sample has about 300,000 distinct CDR3 sequences, with almost 8% found just once. Their antigens remain unidentified. The specimen was peripheral blood, collected 360 days after TCRalphabeta/CD19-depleted stem cell transplant. Receptors originate from a female patient aged 2-15 years who had a stem cell transplant for Fanconi anemia, so the T cells may come from the graft donor.

This clonotype was observed at least ten times. V and J are TRBV7-2 and TRBJ1-2; D gene ambiguous. Trimming left V 0 bases short and J 2 bases short, with 16 bases between. The CDR3 is 17 residues long. Germline CDR1 is SGHTA and CDR2 is FQGNSA. CDR3 loop: CASSLAAVPTKNYGYTF. As DNA, the CDR3 is TGTGCCAGCAGCTTAGCGGCGGTACCAACCAAAAACTATGGCTACACCTTC. Variable domain in full (rest from reference TRBV7-2 and TRBJ1-2): GAGVSQSPSNKVTEKGKDVELRCDPISGHTALYWYRQSLGQGLEFLIYFQGNSAPDKSGLPSDRFSAERTGGSVSTLTIQRTQQEDSAVYLCASSLAAVPTKNYGYTFGSGTRLTVV.

This clonotype was recorded many times. The rearrangement uses TRBV20-1 and TRBJ2-7, with TRBD1 matching 9 bases. The CDR3 length is 14 residues. V trimming: 5 bases; J trimming: 4 bases; junction bases outside the gene matches: 9. The germline gives CDR1 DFQATT, CDR2 SNEGSKA (reference sequence). The DNA for the CDR3 is TGCAGTGCTTTTAACCCGGGACAGGGATACGAGCAGTACTTC. It translates to CSAFNPGQGYEQYF.

This clonotype was counted at least ten times. The chain is built from TRBV5-1 and TRBJ2-1, with 9 bases identical to TRBD2. CDR3 length: 16 amino acids. Losses at the gene ends were 0 bases for V and 4 bases for J; bases not matched to a gene: 5. The germline V gene encodes CDR1 SGHRS and CDR2 YFSETQ. CDR3 sequence (DNA): TGCGCCAGCAGCTTGGCCTATAGCGGGGGATACAATGAGCAGTTCTTC. Translation gives CASSLAYSGGYNEQFF.

In this sample, this clonotype turned up a few times. This chain uses TRBV4-2 with TRBJ2-5, with D maybe TRBD2 (6 bases). V was cut by 0 bases and J by 6 bases, with 11 bases left in between. The germline CDR1 and CDR2 sequences are LGHNA and YNFKEQ. This CDR3 is 14 amino acids long. The CDR3 coding sequence is TGTGCCAGCAGCCAAGATCGTGGACTAAAGACCCAGTACTTC. It translates to CASSQDRGLKTQYF.

V is TRBV5-1 and J is TRBJ2-5, with 14 nucleotides matching TRBD2. This CDR3 comprises 14 residues. Germline CDR1 and CDR2: SGHRS and YFSETQ. V lost 7 bases, J lost 1 base, and 0 bases stayed unmatched. The CDR3 loop reads CASGTSGGQETQYF. DNA for the CDR3: TGCGCCAGCGGGACTAGCGGGGGCCAAGAGACCCAGTACTTC.

This clonotype appeared many times. The chain has TRBV12-3 or TRBV12-4 and TRBJ1-5, with D perhaps TRBD1 (6 bases). There are 15 residues in the CDR3. The V gene lost 1 base and the J gene lost 3 bases, with 10 bases spanning the gap. The CDR3 loop is CASSLDGQTNQPQHF. The CDR3 DNA follows: TGTGCCAGCAGTTTAGATGGACAGACCAATCAGCCCCAGCATTTT.

Many counts were recorded for this clonotype. CDR3 DNA: TGTGCCAGCAGTTTTGGGGGCCCCGGGACCCAGTTAGCTCCCCTCCACTTT. Translation: CASSFGGPGTQLAPLHF. This sequence joins TRBV12-3 or TRBV12-4 and TRBJ1-6, with TRBD1 as a possible D gene (6 bases). CDR3 length equals 17 residues. V lost 3 bases, J lost 13 bases, and 25 bases lay in between.

The table lists this clonotype with many counts. The chain recombines TRBV11-2 with TRBJ2-1, with 8 positions matching TRBD2. The ends lost 2 bases at V and 8 bases at J; junction bases unmatched: 5. The CDR3 is 14 amino acids. CDR1 is SGHAT, CDR2 FQNNGV, per germline. The CDR3, as DNA: TGTGCCAGCAGCTTAACGGGGGGGCCCGATGAGCAGTTCTTC. Its translation is CASSLTGGPDEQFF.

In this sample, this clonotype turned up many times. The rearrangement joins TRBV6-5 to TRBJ2-3, with TRBD1 as a possible D gene (5 bases). This CDR3 is built from 15 residues. Germline V gene data show CDR1 as MNHEY and CDR2 as SVGAGI. Trimming cost V 1 base and J 1 base, with 9 bases left between them. The CDR3 coding sequence is TGTGCCAGCAGTTACTGGGCCAGGGGCACAGATACGCAGTATTTT. This encodes CASSYWARGTDTQYF.

The V call is TRBV2, the J call TRBJ2-7; 9 bases map to TRBD1. The junction had 6 bases not matched to a gene; V was cut back by 6 bases and J by 3 bases. CDR1 SNHLY and CDR2 FYNNEI come from the germline V gene. The CDR3 runs to 14 residues. The DNA for the CDR3 is TGTGCCAGCAGGTGGACAGGGGACCACTACGAGCAGTACGTC. As protein: CASRWTGDHYEQYV.

In its sample, this clonotype was seen once. The rearrangement joins TRBV20-1 to TRBJ2-2; tentative D call: TRBD2 (7 bases). The CDR3 loop spans 13 amino acids. In germline, CDR1 is DFQATT, CDR2 SNEGSKA (reference sequence). Trimming shortened V by 6 bases and J by 14 bases, and 22 bases separated the two germline ends. The chain's CDR3 is CSAALGGAQRLFF. CDR3 sequence (DNA): TGCAGTGCCGCCTTGGGGGGGGCCCAAAGACTGTTTTTT.